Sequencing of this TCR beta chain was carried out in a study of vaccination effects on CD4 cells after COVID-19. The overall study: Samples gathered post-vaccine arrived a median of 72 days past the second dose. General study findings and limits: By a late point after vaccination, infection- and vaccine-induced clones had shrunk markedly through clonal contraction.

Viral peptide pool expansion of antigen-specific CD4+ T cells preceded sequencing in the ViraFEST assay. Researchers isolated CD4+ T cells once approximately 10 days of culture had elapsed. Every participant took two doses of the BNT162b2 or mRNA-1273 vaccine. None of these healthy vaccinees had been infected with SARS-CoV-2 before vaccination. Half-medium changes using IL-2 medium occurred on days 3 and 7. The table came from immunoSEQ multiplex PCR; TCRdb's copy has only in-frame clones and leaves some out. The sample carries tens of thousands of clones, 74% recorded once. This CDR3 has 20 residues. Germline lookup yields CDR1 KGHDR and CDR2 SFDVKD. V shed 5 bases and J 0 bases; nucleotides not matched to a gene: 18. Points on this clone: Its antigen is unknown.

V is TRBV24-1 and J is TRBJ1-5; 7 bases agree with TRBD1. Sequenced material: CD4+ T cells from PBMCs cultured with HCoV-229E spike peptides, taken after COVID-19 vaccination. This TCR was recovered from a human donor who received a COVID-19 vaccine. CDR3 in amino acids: CATSAPFGTDAGISNQPQHF. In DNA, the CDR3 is TGTGCCACCAGTGCCCCCTTTGGGACAGATGCCGGGATTAGCAATCAGCCCCAGCATTTT.